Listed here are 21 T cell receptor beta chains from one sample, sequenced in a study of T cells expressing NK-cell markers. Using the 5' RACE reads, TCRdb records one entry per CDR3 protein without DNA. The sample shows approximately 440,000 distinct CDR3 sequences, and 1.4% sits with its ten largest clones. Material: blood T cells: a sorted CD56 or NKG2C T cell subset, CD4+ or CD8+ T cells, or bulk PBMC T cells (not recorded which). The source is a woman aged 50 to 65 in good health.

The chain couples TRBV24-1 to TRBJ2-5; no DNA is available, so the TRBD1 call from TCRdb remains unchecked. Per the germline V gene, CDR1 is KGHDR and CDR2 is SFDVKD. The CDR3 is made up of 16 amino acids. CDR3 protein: CATSDFTGTGGETQYF.

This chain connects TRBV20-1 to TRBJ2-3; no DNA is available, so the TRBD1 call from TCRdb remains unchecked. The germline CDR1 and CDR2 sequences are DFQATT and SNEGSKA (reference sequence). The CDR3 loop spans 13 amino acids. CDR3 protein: CSAPGTGDEAQYF.

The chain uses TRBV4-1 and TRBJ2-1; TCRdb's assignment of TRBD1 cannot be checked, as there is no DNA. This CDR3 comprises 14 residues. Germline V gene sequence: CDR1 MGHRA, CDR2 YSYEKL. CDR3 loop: CASSQFVGGNEQFF.

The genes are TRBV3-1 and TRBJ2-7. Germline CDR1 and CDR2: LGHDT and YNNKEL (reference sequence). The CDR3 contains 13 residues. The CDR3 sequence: CASSQWAAYEQYF.

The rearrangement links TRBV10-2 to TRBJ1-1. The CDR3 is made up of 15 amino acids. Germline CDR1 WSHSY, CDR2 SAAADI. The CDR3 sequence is CASSGTVNMNTEAFF.

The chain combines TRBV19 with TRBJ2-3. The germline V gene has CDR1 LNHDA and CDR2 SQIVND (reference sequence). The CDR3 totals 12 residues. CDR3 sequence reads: CASSRGSYTQYF.

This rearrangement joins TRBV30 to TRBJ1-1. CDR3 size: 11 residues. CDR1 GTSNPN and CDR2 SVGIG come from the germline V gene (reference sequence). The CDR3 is CAWSGDQEAFF.

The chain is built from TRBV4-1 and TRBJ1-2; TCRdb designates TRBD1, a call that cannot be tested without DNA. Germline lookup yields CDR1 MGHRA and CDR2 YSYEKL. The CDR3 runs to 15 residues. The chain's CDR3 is CASSHPRGSYYGYTF.

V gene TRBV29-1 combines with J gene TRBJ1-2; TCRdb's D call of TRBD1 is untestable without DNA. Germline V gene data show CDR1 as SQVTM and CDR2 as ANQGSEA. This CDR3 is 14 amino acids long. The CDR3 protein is CSVAGDLSNYGYTF.

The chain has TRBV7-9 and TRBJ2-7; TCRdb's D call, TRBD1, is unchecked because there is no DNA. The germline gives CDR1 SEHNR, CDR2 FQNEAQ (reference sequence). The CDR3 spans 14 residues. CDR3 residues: CASSFISGRNEQYF.

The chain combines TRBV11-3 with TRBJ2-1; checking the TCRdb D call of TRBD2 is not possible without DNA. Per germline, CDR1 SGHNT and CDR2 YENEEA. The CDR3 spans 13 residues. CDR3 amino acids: CASRTSGRSEQFF.

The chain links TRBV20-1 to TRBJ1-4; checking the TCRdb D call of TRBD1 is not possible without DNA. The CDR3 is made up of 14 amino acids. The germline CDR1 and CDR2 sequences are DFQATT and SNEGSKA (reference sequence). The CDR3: CSAKVDSLNEKLFF.

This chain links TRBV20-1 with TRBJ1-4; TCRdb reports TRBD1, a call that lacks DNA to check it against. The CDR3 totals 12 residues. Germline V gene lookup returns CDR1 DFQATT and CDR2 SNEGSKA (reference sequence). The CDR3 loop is CSARAEWEKLFF.

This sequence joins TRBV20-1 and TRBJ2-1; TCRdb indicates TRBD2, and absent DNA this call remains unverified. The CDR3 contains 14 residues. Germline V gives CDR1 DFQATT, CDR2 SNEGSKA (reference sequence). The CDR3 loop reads CSAIKLAGGNEQFF.

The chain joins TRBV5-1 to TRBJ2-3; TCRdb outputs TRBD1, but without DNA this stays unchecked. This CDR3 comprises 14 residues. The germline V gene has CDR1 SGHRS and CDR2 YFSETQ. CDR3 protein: CASSLNRDHDTQYF.

The CDR3 sequence is CAWSGGLVGGLNTEAFF. The gene calls are TRBV30 and TRBJ1-1. This CDR3 region has 17 residues. CDR1 GTSNPN and CDR2 SVGIG come from the germline V gene (reference sequence).

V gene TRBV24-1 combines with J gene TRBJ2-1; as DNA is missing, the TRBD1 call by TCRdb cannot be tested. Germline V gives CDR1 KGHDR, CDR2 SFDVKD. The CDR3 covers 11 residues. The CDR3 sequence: CATSRDGEQFF.

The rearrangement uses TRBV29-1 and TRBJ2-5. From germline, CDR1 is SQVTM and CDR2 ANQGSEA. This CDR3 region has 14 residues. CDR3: CSVVSAIRGETQYF.

CDR3 residues: CASSVWTDQPQHF. This chain uses TRBV7-8 with TRBJ1-5; there is no DNA to check the TCRdb D call of TRBD1. Germline V gene lookup returns CDR1 SGHVS and CDR2 FQNEAQ. The CDR3 extends over 13 amino acids.

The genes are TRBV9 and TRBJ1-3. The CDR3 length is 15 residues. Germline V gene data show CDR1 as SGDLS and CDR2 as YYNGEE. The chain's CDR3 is CASSSAGSSGNTIYF.

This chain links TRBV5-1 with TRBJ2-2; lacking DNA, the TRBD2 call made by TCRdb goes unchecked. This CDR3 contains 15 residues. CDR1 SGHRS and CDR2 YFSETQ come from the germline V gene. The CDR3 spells CASSLTSGPLGELFF.